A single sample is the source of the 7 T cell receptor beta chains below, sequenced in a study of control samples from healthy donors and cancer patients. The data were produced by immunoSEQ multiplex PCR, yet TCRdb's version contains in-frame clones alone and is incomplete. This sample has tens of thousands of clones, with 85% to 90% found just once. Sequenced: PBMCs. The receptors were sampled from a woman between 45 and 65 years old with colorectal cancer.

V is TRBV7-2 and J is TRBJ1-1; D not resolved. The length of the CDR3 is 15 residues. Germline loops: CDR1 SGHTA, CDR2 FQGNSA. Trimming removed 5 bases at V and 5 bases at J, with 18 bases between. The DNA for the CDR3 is TGTGCCAGCAGCCCCTCCGTGAACAGAGATACTGAAGCTTTCTTT. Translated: CASSPSVNRDTEAFF. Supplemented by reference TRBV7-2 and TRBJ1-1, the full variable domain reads GAGVSQSPSNKVTEKGKDVELRCDPISGHTALYWYRQSLGQGLEFLIYFQGNSAPDKSGLPSDRFSAERTGGSVSTLTIQRTQQEDSAVYLCASSPSVNRDTEAFFGQGTRLTVV.

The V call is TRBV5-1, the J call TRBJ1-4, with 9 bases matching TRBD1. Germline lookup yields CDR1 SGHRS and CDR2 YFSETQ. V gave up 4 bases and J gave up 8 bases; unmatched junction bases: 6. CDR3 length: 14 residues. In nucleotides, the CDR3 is TGCGCCAGCAGCCGAGGACAGGGGACAGAAAAACTGTTTTTT. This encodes CASSRGQGTEKLFF. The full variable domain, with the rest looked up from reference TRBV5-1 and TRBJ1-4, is KAGVTQTPRYLIKTRGQQVTLSCSPISGHRSVSWYQQTPGQGLQFLFEYFSETQRNKGNFPGRFSGRQFSNSRSEMNVSTLELGDSALYLCASSRGQGTEKLFFGSGTQLSVL.

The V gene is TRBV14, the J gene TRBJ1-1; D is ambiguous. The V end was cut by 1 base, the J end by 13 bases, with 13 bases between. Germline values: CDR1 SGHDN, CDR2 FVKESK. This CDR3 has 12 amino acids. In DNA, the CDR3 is TGTGCCAGCAGCCAAGTGTACAGAGACATTTTCTTT. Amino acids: CASSQVYRDIFF.

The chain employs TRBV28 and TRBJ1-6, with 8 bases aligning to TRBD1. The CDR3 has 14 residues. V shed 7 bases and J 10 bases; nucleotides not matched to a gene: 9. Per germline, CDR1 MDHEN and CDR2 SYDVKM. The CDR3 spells CASTPQTGGSPLHF. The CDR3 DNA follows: TGTGCCAGCACCCCACAAACAGGGGGATCACCCCTCCACTTT.

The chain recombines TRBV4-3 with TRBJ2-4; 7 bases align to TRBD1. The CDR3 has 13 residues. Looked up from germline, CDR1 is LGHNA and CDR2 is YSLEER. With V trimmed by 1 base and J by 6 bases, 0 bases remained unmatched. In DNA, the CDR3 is TGCGCCAGCAGCCAAGGGACAGGAAACATTCAGTACTTC. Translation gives CASSQGTGNIQYF.

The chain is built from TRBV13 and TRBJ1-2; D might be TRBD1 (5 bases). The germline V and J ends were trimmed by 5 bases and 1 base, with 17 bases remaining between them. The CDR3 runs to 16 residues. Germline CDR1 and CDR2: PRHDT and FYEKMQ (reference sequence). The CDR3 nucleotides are TGTGCCAGCAGCGCCACGGGGGGGATGCGTAACTATGGCTACACCTTC. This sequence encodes CASSATGGMRNYGYTF.

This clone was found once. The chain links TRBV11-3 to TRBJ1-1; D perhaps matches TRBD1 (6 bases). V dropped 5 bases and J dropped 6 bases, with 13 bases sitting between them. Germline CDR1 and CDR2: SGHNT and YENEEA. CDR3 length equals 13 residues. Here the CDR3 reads CASSPGRGSEAFF. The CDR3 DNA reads TGTGCCAGCAGCCCCGGCAGGGGCTCTGAAGCTTTCTTT.